This TCR beta chain came from a study of cytomegalovirus exposure and HLA in healthy donors. Study results and caveats: In a later analysis, common viral pathogens appeared linked to several of the most significant clusters. Associated with cytomegalovirus, according to the listing, were 150 to 200 TCR beta chains.

About this clone itself: Its target is unknown.

The PCR used 60 Vbeta and 13 Jbeta primers. Assay used: immunoSEQ multiplex PCR; TCRdb lists only in-frame clones, some missing. Among about 78,000 clones listed, 80% were seen once. V lost 2 bases, J lost 4 bases, and 7 bases stayed unmatched. The CDR3 length is 15 residues. Germline CDR1 GTSNPN, CDR2 SVGIG (reference sequence). Donors sampled were nominally healthy, though unrecorded immune exposures were likely. Input material: PBMCs. This TCR was recovered from a male donor in good health and CMV-seronegative. The chain combines TRBV30 with TRBJ2-3; 9 nucleotides agree with TRBD2. The CDR3 loop is CAWSKGAGGADTQYF. Written as DNA, the CDR3 is TGTGCCTGGAGTAAGGGGGCGGGAGGGGCAGATACGCAGTATTTT.